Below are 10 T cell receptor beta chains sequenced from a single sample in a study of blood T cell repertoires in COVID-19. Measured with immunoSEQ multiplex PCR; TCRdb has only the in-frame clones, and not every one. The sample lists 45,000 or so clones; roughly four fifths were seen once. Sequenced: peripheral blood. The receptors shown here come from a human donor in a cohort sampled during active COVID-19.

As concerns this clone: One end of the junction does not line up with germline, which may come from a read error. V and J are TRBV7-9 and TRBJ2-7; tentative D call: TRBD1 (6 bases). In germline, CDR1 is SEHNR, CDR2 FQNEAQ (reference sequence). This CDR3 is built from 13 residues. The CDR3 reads CAAALGASHEQYF. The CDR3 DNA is TGTGCCGCCGCCCTGGGGGCCTCCCACGAGCAGTACTTC. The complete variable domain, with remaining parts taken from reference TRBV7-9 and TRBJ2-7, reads DTGVSQNPRHKITKRGQNVTFRCDPISEHNRLYWYRQTLGQGPEFLTYFQNEAQLEKSRLLSDRFSAERPKGSFSTLEIQRTEQGDSAMYLCAAALGASHEQYFGPGTRLTVT.

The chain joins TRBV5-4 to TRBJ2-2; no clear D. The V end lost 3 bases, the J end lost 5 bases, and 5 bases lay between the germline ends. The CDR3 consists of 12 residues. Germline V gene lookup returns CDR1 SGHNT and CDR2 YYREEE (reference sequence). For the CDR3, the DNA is TGTGCCAGCAGCTCCCTAACCGGGGAGCTGTTTTTT. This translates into CASSSLTGELFF.

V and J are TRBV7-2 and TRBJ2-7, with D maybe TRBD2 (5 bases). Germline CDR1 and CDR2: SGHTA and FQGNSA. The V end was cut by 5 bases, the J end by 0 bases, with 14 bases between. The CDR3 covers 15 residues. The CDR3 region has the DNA TGTGCCAGCAGCGCCTTGAGCGGCCACTCCTACGAGCAGTACTTC. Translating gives CASSALSGHSYEQYF.

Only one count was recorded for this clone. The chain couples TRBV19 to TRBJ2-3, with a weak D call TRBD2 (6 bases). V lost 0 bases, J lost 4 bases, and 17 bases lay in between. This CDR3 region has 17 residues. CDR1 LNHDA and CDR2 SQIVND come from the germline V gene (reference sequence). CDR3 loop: CASSIDHGGVGSDTQYF. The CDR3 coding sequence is TGTGCCAGTAGTATAGATCACGGCGGGGTCGGGTCAGATACGCAGTATTTT.

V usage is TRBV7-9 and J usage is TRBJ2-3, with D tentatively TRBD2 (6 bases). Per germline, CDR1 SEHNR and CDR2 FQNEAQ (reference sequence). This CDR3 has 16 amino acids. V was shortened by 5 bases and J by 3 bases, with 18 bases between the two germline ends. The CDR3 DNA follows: TGTGCCAGCAGCACAGGATCGGCGGGATTAACAGATACGCAGTATTTT. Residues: CASSTGSAGLTDTQYF.

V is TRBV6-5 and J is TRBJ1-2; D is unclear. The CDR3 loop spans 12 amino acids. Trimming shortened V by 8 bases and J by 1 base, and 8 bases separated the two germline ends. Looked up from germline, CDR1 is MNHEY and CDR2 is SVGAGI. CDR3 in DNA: TGTGCCAGCGTGGAGGTTAACTATGGCTACACCTTC. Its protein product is CASVEVNYGYTF.

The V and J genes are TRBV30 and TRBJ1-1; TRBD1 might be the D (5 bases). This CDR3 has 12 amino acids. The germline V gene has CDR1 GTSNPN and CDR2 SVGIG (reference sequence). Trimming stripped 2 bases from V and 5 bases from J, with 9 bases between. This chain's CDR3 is CAWSQGWTEAFF. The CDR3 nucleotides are TGTGCCTGGAGTCAGGGATGGACTGAAGCTTTCTTT.

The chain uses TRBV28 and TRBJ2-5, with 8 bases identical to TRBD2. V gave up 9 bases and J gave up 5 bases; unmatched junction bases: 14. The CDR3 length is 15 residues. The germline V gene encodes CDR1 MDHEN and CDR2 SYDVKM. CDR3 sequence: CASGTRMGGRETQYF. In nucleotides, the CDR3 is TGTGCCAGTGGGACTAGAATGGGAGGGCGGGAGACCCAGTACTTC.

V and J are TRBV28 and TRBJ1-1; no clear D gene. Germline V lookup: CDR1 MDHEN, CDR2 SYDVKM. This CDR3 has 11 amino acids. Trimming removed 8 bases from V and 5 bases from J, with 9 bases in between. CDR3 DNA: TGTGCCAGCGTCCCTCTGACTGAAGCTTTCTTT. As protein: CASVPLTEAFF.

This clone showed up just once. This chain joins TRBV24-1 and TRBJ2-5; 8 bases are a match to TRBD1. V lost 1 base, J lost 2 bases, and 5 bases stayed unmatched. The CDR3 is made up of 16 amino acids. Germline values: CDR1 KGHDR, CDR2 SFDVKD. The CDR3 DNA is TGTGCCACCAGTGATTTATCAGGGGGCGGGCAAGAGACCCAGTACTTC. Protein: CATSDLSGGGQETQYF.